The 9 T cell receptor beta chains listed next were all sequenced from one sample in a study of technical replicates of blood from a handful of donors. Sequencing used immunoSEQ multiplex PCR; TCRdb keeps in-frame clones, though not all of them. The data hold about 13,000 clones, with over 90% observed a single time. Sequences were obtained from PBMCs. These receptors were collected from a human donor in good health.

V usage is TRBV30 and J usage is TRBJ1-2; D is ambiguous. Trimming cost V 5 bases and J 4 bases, with 11 bases left between them. The CDR3 is 12 amino acids. Germline V gene lookup returns CDR1 GTSNPN and CDR2 SVGIG (reference sequence). CDR3 loop: CAWETSGYGYTF. CDR3 in DNA: TGTGCCTGGGAAACCAGCGGCTATGGCTACACCTTC.

The V and J genes are TRBV7-9 and TRBJ2-2; 8 bases agree with TRBD2. The CDR3 loop spans 14 amino acids. In germline, CDR1 is SEHNR, CDR2 FQNEAQ (reference sequence). V trimming: 10 bases; J trimming: 6 bases; junction bases outside the gene matches: 10. CDR3 DNA sequence: TGTGCCACCGATAGCGGGAATCTATCCGGGGAGCTGTTTTTT. It encodes CATDSGNLSGELFF. The full variable domain, with the rest looked up from reference TRBV7-9 and TRBJ2-2, is DTGVSQNPRHKITKRGQNVTFRCDPISEHNRLYWYRQTLGQGPEFLTYFQNEAQLEKSRLLSDRFSAERPKGSFSTLEIQRTEQGDSAMYLCATDSGNLSGELFFGEGSRLTVL.

The chain has TRBV5-4 and TRBJ2-1; 9 positions match TRBD1. The CDR3 runs 16 residues. The V segment lost 0 bases and the J segment 8 bases; nucleotides outside the gene matches: 9. Germline-derived CDR1 and CDR2 are SGHNT and YYREEE (reference sequence). Here the CDR3 reads CASSLARTGVIHEQFF. CDR3 in DNA: TGTGCCAGCAGCTTGGCCAGGACAGGGGTTATACATGAGCAGTTCTTC.

The J gene is TRBJ2-1, the V gene TRBV7-9; 10 nucleotides line up with TRBD2. V shed 1 base and J 8 bases; nucleotides not matched to a gene: 5. CDR3 size: 15 residues. The germline gives CDR1 SEHNR, CDR2 FQNEAQ (reference sequence). The CDR3 is CASSLGSSGSHEQFF. In DNA, the CDR3 is TGTGCCAGCAGCTTAGGGTCTAGCGGGAGCCATGAGCAGTTCTTC.

This chain uses TRBV5-1 with TRBJ2-3; 9 bases match TRBD2. Germline V CDR1 and CDR2: SGHRS, YFSETQ. The CDR3 is 15 residues long. J was trimmed by 8 bases and V by 4 bases; bases with no gene match: 11. CDR3: CASSPTSGPGTTQYF. Written as DNA, the CDR3 is TGCGCCAGCAGCCCCACTAGCGGGCCGGGCACTACGCAGTATTTT.

The rearrangement joins TRBV7-9 to TRBJ2-7; tentatively, D is TRBD2 (6 bases). V gave up 2 bases and J gave up 2 bases, with 10 bases separating them. CDR1 and CDR2 from the germline V gene are SEHNR and FQNEAQ (reference sequence). There are 14 residues in the CDR3. DNA of the CDR3: TGTGCCAGCAGCTTACTTAGCGGACCCTACGAGCAGTACTTC. Translation gives CASSLLSGPYEQYF.

The count of this clone is one. V is TRBV9 and J is TRBJ2-7; 10 bases fit TRBD2. After removal of 4 bases from V and 5 bases from J, the junction contained 6 bases not matched to a gene. The CDR3 covers 14 residues. Looked up from germline, CDR1 is SGDLS and CDR2 is YYNGEE. The CDR3 region is CASSTASGGHEQYF. The CDR3 coding sequence is TGTGCCAGCAGCACAGCTAGCGGGGGTCACGAGCAGTACTTC.

The chain combines TRBV10-3 with TRBJ2-7; TRBD2 aligns across 14 bases. The CDR3 sequence is 17 residues long. V lost 6 bases to trimming and J lost 2 bases; unmatched junction nucleotides: 9. Germline V gene data show CDR1 as ENHRY and CDR2 as SYGVKD. CDR3 in amino acids: CAIRGGTSGSSAYEQYF. The CDR3 DNA follows: TGTGCCATCAGGGGGGGGACTAGCGGGAGTAGCGCCTACGAGCAGTACTTC.

This clone was seen only once. The rearrangement uses TRBV10-2 and TRBJ2-7; a weak D match, TRBD2 (6 bases). This CDR3 region has 14 residues. From germline, CDR1 is WSHSY and CDR2 SAAADI. Deletions cut 4 bases from V and 2 bases from J, with 12 bases between. CDR3 amino acids: CASSGGGTPYEQYF. Written as DNA, the CDR3 is TGCGCCAGCAGTGGAGGAGGGACCCCCTACGAGCAGTACTTC.